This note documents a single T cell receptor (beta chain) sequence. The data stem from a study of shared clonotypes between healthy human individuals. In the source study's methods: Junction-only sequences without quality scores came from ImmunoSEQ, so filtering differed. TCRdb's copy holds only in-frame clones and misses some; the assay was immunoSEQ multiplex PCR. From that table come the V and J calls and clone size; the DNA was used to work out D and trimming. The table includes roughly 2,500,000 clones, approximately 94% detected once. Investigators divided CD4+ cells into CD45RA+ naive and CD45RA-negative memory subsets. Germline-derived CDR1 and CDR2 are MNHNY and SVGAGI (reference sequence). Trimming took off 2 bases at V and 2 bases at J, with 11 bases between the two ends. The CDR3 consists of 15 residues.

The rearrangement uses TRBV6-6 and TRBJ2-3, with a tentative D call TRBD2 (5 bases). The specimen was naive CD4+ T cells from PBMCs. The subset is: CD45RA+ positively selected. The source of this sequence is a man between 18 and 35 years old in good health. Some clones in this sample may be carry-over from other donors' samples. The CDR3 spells CASSYGREITDTQYF. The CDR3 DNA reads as TGTGCCAGCAGTTACGGTAGGGAGATCACAGATACGCAGTATTTT.